This T cell receptor beta chain was found in a study of blood T cell repertoires in COVID-19 (dated by TCRdb to the early 2020s). About the full investigation: The collaborator samples originated in the United States, Italy and Spain and spanned the acute and convalescent phases of COVID-19. The prospective study material was composed of cDNA or gDNA derived from T cells, B-cell-depleted T cells, or PBMCs. The dataset comprised deeply sampled blood TCRbeta repertoires from subjects exposed to, actively infected with, or recovered from COVID-19. The repertoires were released in a freely available public database meant as a resource for research on the immune response to SARS-CoV-2. The samples were drawn from the first 160 participants of the ongoing ImmuneRACE study and from some 1,300 subjects provided by 6 global collaborators. Sample metadata almost always included a de-identified subject ID, COVID-19 status, age in years and sex. Where available, HLA class I and class II types were taken from metadata supplied by the sample provider and were not determined by assay-based typing. The paper's findings and limits, for the study overall: Clinical and demographic metadata were provided uncurated, with the amount varying by source and participant.

Whole blood was collected in K2EDTA tubes by collaborating institutions according to the institutions' own protocols. For TCRbeta analysis, collaborators shipped samples as frozen whole blood, isolated PBMCs, or DNA extracted from either of those sample types. TCRbeta CDR3 regions were amplified from genomic DNA by means of the immunoSEQ Assay, a bias-controlled multiplex PCR. Per the source publication's procedure: The number of nucleated cells in each sample was estimated from the amplification of reference gene primers within the assay. To quantify the absolute abundance of each unique TCRbeta CDR3 rearrangement, sequence reads were collapsed and filtered. Productive Simpson clonality was computed per sample as the square root of Simpson's diversity index over productive rearrangements. Imported from immuneACCESS, the table was reduced by TCRdb to in-frame sequences with V and J called. These copies leave out some clones; in studies compared against another copy, an unresolved V gene accounts for under half, and the cause of the remainder is not known. V and J calls and clone size are those listed in that table; D and trimming were worked out from the DNA. Within this sample are roughly 38,000 clones, with roughly 80% of them counted one time only. Clones ranked in the top ten supply 1.5% to 2% of the sample.

From cysteine to phenylalanine, the CDR3 is 14 amino acids long. Just CDR3 DNA is preserved here, 42 bases in frame from base 1. Germline trimming amounts to 6 bases on V and 0 bases on J, with 4 as the count of junction bases outside the gene matches. From the germline V gene, CDR1 is MDHEN and CDR2 is SYDVKM. This clone was recorded once. Its antigen is not yet known. Base-call qualities are not available, and no considerably larger clone is one nucleotide away. This receptor was identified in a man in his fifties or sixties with active COVID-19. The sample comprised peripheral blood. The sequence joins TRBV28 to TRBJ1-2; TRBD1 matches 7 bases in the middle. The CDR3 reads as follows: CASSLGQSNYGYTF. The base sequence is TGTGCCAGCAGCCTGGGACAGTCTAACTATGGCTACACCTTC.